This T cell receptor beta chain was obtained from a study of T cell repertoires in cytomegalovirus infection. Germline CDR1 and CDR2: SNHLY and FYNNEI. This CDR3 comprises 12 residues. The germline V and J ends were trimmed by 3 bases and 5 bases, with 8 bases remaining between them. One entry per CDR3 protein results from TCRdb running MiXCR on the reads. The repertoire holds 270,000 or so distinct CDR3 sequences, with about a sixth as singletons. This clonotype appeared a few times. Source material: CD8+ T cells from PBMCs. This receptor was obtained from a human donor in good health (CMV status not recorded). Some clones in this sample may be carry-over from other donors' samples. The V gene is TRBV2, the J gene TRBJ2-7; D gene uncertain. This chain's CDR3 is CASSDGTDEQYF. The CDR3 coding sequence is TGTGCCAGCAGTGATGGAACCGACGAGCAGTACTTC.